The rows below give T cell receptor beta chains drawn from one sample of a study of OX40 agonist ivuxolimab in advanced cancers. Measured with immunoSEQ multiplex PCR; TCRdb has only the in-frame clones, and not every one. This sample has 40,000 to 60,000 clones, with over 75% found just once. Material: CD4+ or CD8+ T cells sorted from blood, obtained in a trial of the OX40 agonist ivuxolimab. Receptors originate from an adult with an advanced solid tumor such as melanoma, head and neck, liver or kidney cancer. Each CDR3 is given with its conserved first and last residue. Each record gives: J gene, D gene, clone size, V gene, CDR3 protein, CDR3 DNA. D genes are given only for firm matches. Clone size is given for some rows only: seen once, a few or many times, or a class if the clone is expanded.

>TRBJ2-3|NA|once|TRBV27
CASSLGRVGDTQYF
TGTGCCAGCAGTTTAGGACGGGTCGGGGATACGCAGTATTTT
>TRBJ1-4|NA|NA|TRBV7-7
CASSPRAVATNEKLFF
TGTGCTAGCAGCCCCCGCGCAGTTGCAACTAATGAAAAACTGTTTTTT
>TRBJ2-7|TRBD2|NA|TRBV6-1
CASRASGGAYEQYF
TGTGCCAGCAGGGCTAGCGGGGGGGCCTACGAGCAGTACTTC
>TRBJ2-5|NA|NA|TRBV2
CASSRDLEETQYF
TGTGCCAGCAGCCGTGACTTGGAAGAGACCCAGTACTTC
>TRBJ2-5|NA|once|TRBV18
CASSPFRDIQETQYF
TGTGCCAGCTCACCATTCCGGGACATCCAAGAGACCCAGTACTTC
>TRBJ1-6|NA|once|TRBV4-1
CASSQGGYNSPLHF
TGCGCCAGCAGCCAAGGGGGATATAATTCACCCCTCCACTTT
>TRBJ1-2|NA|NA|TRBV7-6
CASSLEEHYGYTF
TGTGCCAGCAGCTTGGAGGAGCACTATGGCTACACCTTC
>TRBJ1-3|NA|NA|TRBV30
CAWSAGTEGNTIYF
TGTGCCTGGAGTGCCGGGACGGAGGGAAACACCATATATTTT
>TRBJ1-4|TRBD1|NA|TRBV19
CASRTTGETTNEKLFF
TGTGCCAGTAGGACAACAGGGGAAACAACTAATGAAAAACTGTTTTTT
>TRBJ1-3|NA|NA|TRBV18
CASSPPDRSGNTIYF
TGTGCCAGCTCACCACCTGACAGATCCGGAAACACCATATATTTT
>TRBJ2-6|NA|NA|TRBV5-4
CASSLAMIPSGANVLTF
TGTGCCAGCAGCTTAGCCATGATACCATCTGGGGCCAACGTCCTGACTTTC
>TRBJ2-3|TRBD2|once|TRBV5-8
CASRTSGTDTQYF
TGTGCCAGCAGGACTAGCGGGACAGATACGCAGTATTTT
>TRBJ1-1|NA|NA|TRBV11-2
CASSLGQGSEAFF
TGTGCCAGCAGCTTAGGCCAGGGGTCTGAAGCTTTCTTT
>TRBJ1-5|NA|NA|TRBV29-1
CSVSSDVYSNQPQHF
TGCAGCGTCTCCTCGGACGTTTATAGCAATCAGCCCCAGCATTTT
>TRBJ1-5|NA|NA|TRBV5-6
CASSYTAGSSGGQPQHF
TGTGCCAGCAGCTACACAGCGGGGTCCTCGGGGGGTCAGCCCCAGCATTTT
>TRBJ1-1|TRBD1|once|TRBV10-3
CAISDRIGTDMNTEAFF
TGTGCCATCAGTGACCGGATCGGGACAGACATGAACACTGAAGCTTTCTTT
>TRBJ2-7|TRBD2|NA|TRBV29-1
CSVAGGRGYEQYF
TGCAGCGTTGCCGGCGGGAGAGGATACGAGCAGTACTTC
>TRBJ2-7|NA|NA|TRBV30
CAWSVGLTSYEQYF
TGTGCCTGGAGTGTGGGTTTGACTTCCTACGAGCAGTACTTC
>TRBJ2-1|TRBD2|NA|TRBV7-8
CASSLGLAGGNEQFF
TGTGCCAGCAGCTTGGGTCTAGCGGGGGGGAATGAGCAGTTCTTC
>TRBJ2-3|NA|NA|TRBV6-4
CASSELASTDTQYF
TGTGCCAGCAGTGAACTAGCATCCACAGATACGCAGTATTTT